These 10 T cell receptor beta chains originate from one sample sequenced in a study of blood T cell repertoires in COVID-19. Clones were sequenced by immunoSEQ multiplex PCR, and TCRdb holds only the in-frame ones, with some missing. Altogether around 250,000 clones are present, around 88% being singletons, with the ten largest covering roughly 5%. The material sequenced was peripheral blood. The source of these receptors is a man at least 80 years old with acute or convalescent COVID-19.

The chain has TRBV14 and TRBJ2-3, with TRBD2 matching 9 bases. The germline CDR1 and CDR2 sequences are SGHDN and FVKESK. The CDR3 is 15 residues long. The J segment lost 8 bases and the V segment lost 4 bases, leaving 10 bases of the junction unmatched. The CDR3 is CASSLEIGGGGTQYF. CDR3 nucleotides: TGTGCCAGCAGCCTGGAGATCGGCGGGGGGGGTACGCAGTATTTT.

The J gene is TRBJ2-1, the V gene TRBV28, with D unresolved. This CDR3 spans 15 amino acids. Germline V gives CDR1 MDHEN, CDR2 SYDVKM. V shed 5 bases and J shed 2 bases, with 13 bases lying between them. The CDR3 coding sequence is TGTGCCAGCAGTGTAGCCGGGTCCACCTACAATGAGCAGTTCTTC. It specifies CASSVAGSTYNEQFF.

The V and J genes are TRBV5-4 and TRBJ2-7, with D possibly TRBD1 on 5 matching bases. Germline V lookup: CDR1 SGHNT, CDR2 YYREEE (reference sequence). The CDR3 sequence is 14 residues long. V shed 3 bases and J shed 0 bases, with 10 bases lying between them. CDR3 DNA: TGTGCCAGCAGCTCGTCTACAGGCTCCTACGAGCAGTACTTC. Translating gives CASSSSTGSYEQYF.

J is TRBJ2-2 and V is TRBV30; no reliable D call. This CDR3 spans 13 amino acids. The V end was cut by 2 bases, the J end by 2 bases, with 6 bases between. Germline lookup yields CDR1 GTSNPN and CDR2 SVGIG (reference sequence). CDR3 nucleotide sequence: TGTGCCTGGAGTACTGTAAACACCGGGGAGCTGTTTTTT. This codes for CAWSTVNTGELFF.

This clone was recorded only once. V gene TRBV18 combines with J gene TRBJ2-7, with TRBD1 matching over 7 bases. Germline assignment: CDR1 KGHSH and CDR2 LQKENI. This CDR3 region has 13 residues. V lost 4 bases and J lost 2; bases outside the gene matches: 2. CDR3 bases: TGTGCCAGCTCACTGGGACAGACCTACGAGCAGTACTTC. Its translation: CASSLGQTYEQYF.

The chain has TRBV19 and TRBJ1-5; TRBD1 matches at 9 bases. Per the germline V gene, CDR1 is LNHDA and CDR2 is SQIVND (reference sequence). The CDR3 covers 13 residues. V lost 3 bases to trimming and J lost 6 bases; unmatched junction nucleotides: 0. The CDR3 region has the DNA TGTGCCAGTAGTATGGGACAGGGTCAGCCCCAGCATTTT. Protein product: CASSMGQGQPQHF.

The chain is built from TRBV7-9 and TRBJ1-2, with D possibly matching TRBD1 (6 bases). The CDR3 spans 15 residues. Trimming pared 2 bases from V and 8 bases from J, leaving 18 bases between. Looked up from germline, CDR1 is SEHNR and CDR2 is FQNEAQ (reference sequence). This CDR3 reads CASSLTSGGGGGYTF. DNA of the CDR3: TGTGCCAGCAGCTTAACCTCTGGGGGGGGCGGCGGCTACACCTTC.

This clone was counted only a few times. CDR3 region: CASSLGQGGRGYTF. In nucleotides, the CDR3 is TGTGCCAGCAGCTTAGGACAGGGGGGTAGGGGCTACACCTTC. The chain links TRBV7-2 to TRBJ1-2; 9 positions agree with TRBD1. Losses at the gene ends were 1 base for V and 8 bases for J; bases not matched to a gene: 5. CDR1 and CDR2 (germline): SGHTA, FQGNSA. This CDR3 is built from 14 residues.

The rearrangement links TRBV6-5 to TRBJ2-7; 7 positions agree with TRBD1. The ends lost 6 bases at V and 3 bases at J; junction bases unmatched: 8. Germline-derived CDR1 and CDR2 are MNHEY and SVGAGI. The CDR3 contains 14 residues. CDR3 amino acids: CASRTHRDSYEQYF. In DNA form, the CDR3 reads TGTGCCAGCAGGACTCACCGGGACAGCTACGAGCAGTACTTC.

This chain connects TRBV15 to TRBJ2-5; no firm D call. Deletions cut 5 bases from V and 1 base from J, with 5 bases between. CDR1 LNHNV and CDR2 YYDKDF come from the germline V gene (reference sequence). CDR3 length equals 12 residues. The CDR3 is CATSGSQETQYF. The CDR3 DNA reads TGTGCCACCAGCGGCAGCCAAGAGACCCAGTACTTC.